Listed below are T cell receptor beta chains from one sample, sequenced in a study of T cell repertoires in cytomegalovirus infection. TCRdb analysed the reads with MiXCR anew, one entry per CDR3 protein. There are fewer than 350,000 distinct CDR3 sequences in the sample; over 7.5% occur only once, and approximately 4.7% lies in the top ten. Sequenced sample: PBMCs. Source of these receptors: a human donor in good health (CMV status not recorded). Some clones in this sample may be carry-over from other donors' samples. The conserved cysteine and the conserved F or W are not part of the CDR3 here.

V,J,CDR3
TRBV7-9,TRBJ2-7,ASSSGLAGGKQY
TRBV20-1,TRBJ2-7,SARNLAGGLHEQY
TRBV20-1,TRBJ2-3,SALAGSTDTQY
TRBV27,TRBJ2-7,ASSPTWTSIHEQY
TRBV12-3/TRBV12-4,TRBJ2-7,ASSFGREYEQY
TRBV9,TRBJ2-1,ASSVVLGGNEQF
TRBV7-9,TRBJ1-5,ASSPGSWGNQPQH
TRBV12-3/TRBV12-4,TRBJ2-6,ASSLSASFSGANVLT
TRBV27,TRBJ1-2,ASGSVYPGEGDGYT
TRBV7-2,TRBJ1-5,ASSLAGQGVQPQH
TRBV11-1,TRBJ2-1,ASSSLMGNEQF
TRBV7-2,TRBJ2-2,ASSPGTLQGELF
TRBV11-2,TRBJ1-3,ASSLVSGAPNTIY
TRBV28,TRBJ2-1,ASSRRTSGRGEQF
TRBV7-2,TRBJ2-1,ASRPTSGSPIRTYNEQF
TRBV14,TRBJ1-1,ASSQDRGVLVDTEAF
TRBV7-2,TRBJ2-1,ASSLGLLGYEQF
TRBV7-2,TRBJ2-1,AVGENEQF
TRBV20-1,TRBJ2-7,SARGPNYEQY
TRBV7-2,TRBJ1-1,ASSLHGAGLNTEAF
TRBV7-6,TRBJ2-3,AVGTDTQY
TRBV10-3,TRBJ2-1,AISERGTYNEQF
TRBV7-9,TRBJ2-3,ASSLNPGQGRSDTQY
TRBV7-9,TRBJ1-2,AGQTRDLWDGYT
TRBV24-1,TRBJ2-2,ATSDWTSGGTGELF
TRBV19,TRBJ1-1,ASSRSNTEAF
TRBV13,TRBJ1-1,ASRLSGNTEAF
TRBV7-4,TRBJ2-7,ASSLMGSTTYEQY
TRBV28,TRBJ2-7,ASRGLPSSYEQY
TRBV5-4,TRBJ2-2,ASSSGTGTNTGELF
TRBV12-3/TRBV12-4,TRBJ2-3,ASSRGSGADTQY
TRBV7-2,TRBJ2-5,ASSLGQGTGETQY
TRBV7-2,TRBJ2-7,ASSLEGQGTYEQY
TRBV6-2/TRBV6-3,TRBJ1-1,ASGGQMNTEAF
TRBV9,TRBJ2-3,ASSTSLGQYTDTQY
TRBV7-4,TRBJ1-2,ASSLLGYT
TRBV7-2,TRBJ2-4,ASSFFAEAKNIQY
TRBV10-3,TRBJ1-1,AISLTGGGTEAF
TRBV11-2,TRBJ2-5,ASSSRRDRRKETQY
TRBV6-2/TRBV6-3,TRBJ2-7,ASSYHPRDRNEQY
TRBV7-2,TRBJ1-1,ASSPLGKLNTEAF
TRBV7-9,TRBJ2-5,ASSQGQRTQETQY
TRBV20-1,TRBJ2-7,SAQILAGGYEQY
TRBV6-1,TRBJ2-1,ASSEADYQTYNEQF
TRBV6-2/TRBV6-3,TRBJ2-6,ASTTQAGANVLT
TRBV28,TRBJ2-7,ASSLWGYEQY
TRBV11-2,TRBJ2-7,ASSLGAGGRYEQY
TRBV7-2,TRBJ2-1,ASSLAGGPNEQF
TRBV6-2/TRBV6-3,TRBJ1-6,ASSYSGRRASPLH
TRBV6-2/TRBV6-3,TRBJ2-1,ASSYVWDSYNEQF
TRBV2,TRBJ2-1,ASSESTAESSYNEQF
TRBV7-9,TRBJ2-5,ASSLARGQETQY
TRBV7-3,TRBJ2-3,ASSLTGGPADTQY
TRBV20-1,TRBJ1-4,SASNVEKLF
TRBV4-1,TRBJ2-7,ASSLTAAGRDEQY